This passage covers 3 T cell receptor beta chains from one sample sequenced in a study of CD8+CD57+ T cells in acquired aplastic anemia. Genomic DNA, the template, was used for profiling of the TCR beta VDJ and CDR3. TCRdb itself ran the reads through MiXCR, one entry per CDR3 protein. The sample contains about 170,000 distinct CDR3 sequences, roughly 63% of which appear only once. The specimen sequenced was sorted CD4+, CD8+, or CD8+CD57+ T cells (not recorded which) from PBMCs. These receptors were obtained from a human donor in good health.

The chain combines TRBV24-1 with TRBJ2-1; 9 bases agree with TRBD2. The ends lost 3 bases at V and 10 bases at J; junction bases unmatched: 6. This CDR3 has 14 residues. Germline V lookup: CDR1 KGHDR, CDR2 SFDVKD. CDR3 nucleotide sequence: TGTGCCACCAGTGATCGGTGGACTAGCGTCGAGCAGTTCTTC. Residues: CATSDRWTSVEQFF.

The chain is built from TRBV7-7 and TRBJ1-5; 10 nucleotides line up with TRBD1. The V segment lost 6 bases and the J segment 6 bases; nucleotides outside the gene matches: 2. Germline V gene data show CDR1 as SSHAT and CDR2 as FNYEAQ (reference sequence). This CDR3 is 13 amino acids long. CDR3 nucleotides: TGTGCCAGCAGTCGGGACAGGGGTCAGCCCCAGCATTTT. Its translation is CASSRDRGQPQHF.

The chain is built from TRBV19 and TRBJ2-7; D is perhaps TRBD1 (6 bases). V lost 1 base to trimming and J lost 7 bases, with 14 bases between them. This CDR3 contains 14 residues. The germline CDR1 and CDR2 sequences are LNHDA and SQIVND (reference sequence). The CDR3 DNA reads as TGTGCCAGTAGTATAGGACAGGACCTAAGGGAGCAGTACTTC. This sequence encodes CASSIGQDLREQYF.